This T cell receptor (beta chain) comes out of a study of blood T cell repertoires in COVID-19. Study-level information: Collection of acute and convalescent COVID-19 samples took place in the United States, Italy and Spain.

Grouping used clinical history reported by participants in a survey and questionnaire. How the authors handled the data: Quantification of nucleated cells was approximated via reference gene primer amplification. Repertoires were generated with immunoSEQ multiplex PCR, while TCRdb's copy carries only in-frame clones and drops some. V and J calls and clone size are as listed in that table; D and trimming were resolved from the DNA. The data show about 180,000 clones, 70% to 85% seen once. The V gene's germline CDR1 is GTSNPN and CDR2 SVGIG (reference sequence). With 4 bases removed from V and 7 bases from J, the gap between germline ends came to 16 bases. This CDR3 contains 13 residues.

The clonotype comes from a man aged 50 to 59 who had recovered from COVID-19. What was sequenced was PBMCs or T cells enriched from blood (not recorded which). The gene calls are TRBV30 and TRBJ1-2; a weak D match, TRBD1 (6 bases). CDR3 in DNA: TGTGCCTGGACCTACCCGGGGGGGGCTGGCTACACCTTC. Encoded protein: CAWTYPGGAGYTF.